What follows are 9 T cell receptor beta chains derived from one specimen sequenced in a study of control samples from healthy donors and cancer patients. Method: immunoSEQ multiplex PCR; TCRdb's copy keeps in-frame clones and lacks some. The table records approximately 150,000 clones, 91% of them present only once. Source material: blood. The receptors were sampled from a woman aged 40 to 50 in good health.

The chain uses TRBV29-1 and TRBJ2-3; D is ambiguous. The germline V gene has CDR1 SQVTM and CDR2 ANQGSEA. Trimming removed 4 bases at V and 3 bases at J, with 11 bases between. This CDR3 is built from 13 residues. In DNA form, the CDR3 reads TGCAGCGTTGGTCAGTCCAGAACAGATACGCAGTATTTT. Protein sequence: CSVGQSRTDTQYF.

This clone was detected once. The chain joins TRBV19 to TRBJ2-5, with D perhaps assigned TRBD1 or TRBD2 (5 bases each). The V end lost 3 bases, the J end lost 7 bases, and 15 bases lay between the germline ends. Germline V gene lookup returns CDR1 LNHDA and CDR2 SQIVND (reference sequence). This CDR3 has 14 amino acids. CDR3 bases: TGTGCCAGTAGTATGGAGGCTGGGGCGTGGACCCAGTACTTC. Translating it yields CASSMEAGAWTQYF.

On this clone itself: The sample holds other DNA sequences that translate to the same CDR3. The CDR3 sequence is CASSPGTGNQPQHF. The DNA for the CDR3 is TGCGCCAGCAGCCCGGGGACAGGAAATCAGCCCCAGCATTTT. The rearrangement uses TRBV5-1 and TRBJ1-5, with 8 bases fitting TRBD1. Germline CDR1 is SGHRS and CDR2 is YFSETQ. Unmatched junction bases numbered 4, after V lost 4 bases and J lost 4 bases. The CDR3 consists of 14 residues.

V and J are TRBV6-5 and TRBJ2-7, with 12 bases lining up with TRBD2. Trimming took 6 bases from V and 1 from J; bases not matched to a gene: 4. The germline V gene encodes CDR1 MNHEY and CDR2 SVGAGI. The CDR3 extends over 15 amino acids. CDR3 DNA sequence: TGTGCCAGCAGCAAACTAGCGGGAGGATCCTACGAGCAGTACTTC. This gives the protein CASSKLAGGSYEQYF.

V usage is TRBV15 and J usage is TRBJ2-2; 9 bases map to TRBD2. Trimming cost V 0 bases and J 4 bases; bases outside gene matches: 0. The CDR3 is 15 residues long. CDR1 and CDR2 from the germline V gene are LNHNV and YYDKDF (reference sequence). DNA of the CDR3: TGTGCCACCAGCAGAGAGCGGGGGGGCACCGGGGAGCTGTTTTTT. Its protein product is CATSRERGGTGELFF.

V usage is TRBV3-1 (or the pseudogene TRBV3-2) and J usage is TRBJ2-7, with 8 nucleotides matching TRBD1. Germline V CDR1 and CDR2: LGHDT, YNNKEL (reference sequence). V dropped 5 bases and J dropped 6; count of bases not matched to a gene: 9. The CDR3 runs 14 residues. The CDR3 loop reads CASSFYGQGSEQYF. CDR3 nucleotides: TGTGCCAGCAGCTTTTACGGACAGGGTTCCGAGCAGTACTTC.

This clone was recorded once. The V call is TRBV7-6, the J call TRBJ2-7; 7 bases line up with TRBD1. The germline V gene has CDR1 SGHVS and CDR2 FNYEAQ. The ends lost 5 bases at V and 5 bases at J; junction bases unmatched: 12. The CDR3 totals 15 residues. The CDR3 coding sequence is TGTGCCAGCAGCCCTGAGACAGGGTTGGCCGACGAGCAGTACTTC. This encodes CASSPETGLADEQYF.

The DNA for the CDR3 is TGTGCCAGCAGCTCCAGTTTGAGAGCCTCCTACGAGCAGTACTTC. Protein: CASSSSLRASYEQYF. The V and J genes are TRBV5-6 and TRBJ2-7, with D uncertain. This CDR3 spans 15 amino acids. CDR1 SGHDT and CDR2 YYEEEE come from the germline V gene. Trimming removed 3 bases from V and 0 bases from J, with 13 bases in between.

The chain recombines TRBV5-5 with TRBJ2-1, with unresolved D. CDR1 and CDR2 (germline): SGHKS, YYEKEE (reference sequence). The ends were cut back, 0 bases at V and 7 bases at J, with 14 bases in the middle. This CDR3 is 15 amino acids long. This chain's CDR3 is CASSLEGPLGNEQFF. DNA for the CDR3: TGTGCCAGCAGCTTGGAAGGGCCCCTGGGGAATGAGCAGTTCTTC.